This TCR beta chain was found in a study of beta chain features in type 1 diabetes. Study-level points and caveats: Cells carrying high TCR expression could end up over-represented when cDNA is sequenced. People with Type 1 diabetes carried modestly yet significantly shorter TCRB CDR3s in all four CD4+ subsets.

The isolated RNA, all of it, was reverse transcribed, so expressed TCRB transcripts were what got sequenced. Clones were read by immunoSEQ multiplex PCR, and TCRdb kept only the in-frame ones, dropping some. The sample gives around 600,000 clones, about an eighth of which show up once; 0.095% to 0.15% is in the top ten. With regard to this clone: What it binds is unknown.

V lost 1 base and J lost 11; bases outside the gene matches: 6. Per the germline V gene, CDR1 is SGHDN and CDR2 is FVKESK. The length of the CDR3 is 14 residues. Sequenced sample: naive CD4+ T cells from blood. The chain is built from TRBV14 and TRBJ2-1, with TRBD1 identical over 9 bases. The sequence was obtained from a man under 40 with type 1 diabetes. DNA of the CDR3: TGTGCCAGCAGCCAAGCGGGAACAGGGGGCAAGCAGTTCTTC. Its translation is CASSQAGTGGKQFF.